The sequence of this T cell receptor (beta chain) was determined in a study of OX40 agonist ivuxolimab in advanced cancers. Background on the study: Every patient in dose escalation had hepatocellular carcinoma, melanoma, renal cell or head and neck cancer.

CDR3 size: 17 residues. The germline V gene encodes CDR1 MNHNS and CDR2 SASEGT. The trim removed 1 base at V and 4 bases at J, leaving 8 bases unmatched. Assay: immunoSEQ multiplex PCR; the TCRdb copy retains only in-frame clones and omits some. The table includes 50,000 to 65,000 clones, approximately 89% detected once. The chain couples TRBV6-1 to TRBJ2-5; 11 bases are shared with TRBD1. The sequence derives from an adult with an advanced solid tumor such as melanoma, head and neck, liver or kidney cancer. Here the sequenced sample was CD4+ or CD8+ T cells sorted from blood, taken in a trial of the OX40 agonist ivuxolimab. Here the CDR3 reads CASSEGGGTGGLETQYF. The CDR3 coding sequence is TGTGCCAGCAGTGAAGGTGGGGGGACAGGGGGTTTAGAGACCCAGTACTTC.